The TCR beta chain described here comes from a study of CD8 T cells in ankylosing spondylitis. J lost 0 bases, V lost 8 bases, and 11 bases had no gene match. The CDR3 contains 18 residues. Germline CDR1 SQVTM, CDR2 ANQGSEA. The table lists this clonotype with a few counts. Its specificity is unknown. TCRdb re-called the 5' RACE reads through MiXCR, storing one row per CDR3 protein. The table lists about 350,000 distinct CDR3 sequences, about 20% of them singletons, with around 13% in the top ten. Study-level findings and limits: Significant enrichment of disease-linked clones was reported in matched ankylosing spondylitis synovial fluid.

Source material: blood, either unsorted or a sorted T cell fraction (not recorded which). The genes are TRBV29-1 and TRBJ2-1, with 15 bases matching TRBD2. The receptor was isolated from a male donor with ankylosing spondylitis or in good health (not recorded which). The CDR3 is CSPWGLAGGQSSYNEQFF. The CDR3 DNA follows: TGCAGCCCCTGGGGACTAGCGGGGGGACAAAGCTCCTACAATGAGCAGTTCTTC.